This is a list of T cell receptor beta chains from one sample in a study of T cell responses to AZD1222 COVID-19 vaccine. Sequencing used immunoSEQ multiplex PCR; TCRdb keeps in-frame clones, though not all of them. The sample carries approximately 140,000 clones, approximately 90% recorded once. The input for sequencing was peripheral blood, taken on day 0 of AZD1222 vaccination. All receptors derive from an adult in good health. CDR3s include the opening cysteine and the closing phenylalanine or tryptophan. Fields, in order: V gene, CDR3 length, J gene, clone size, CDR3 protein. A row's size may be missing; if present it is once, few, many or a size class.

V: TRBV7-2; length: 14; J: TRBJ2-1; size: -; CDR3: CASSPIAAYNEQFF
V: TRBV5-1; length: 18; J: TRBJ2-3; size: -; CDR3: CASSLLSGGTIPQLTQYF
V: TRBV12-3/TRBV12-4; length: 13; J: TRBJ1-2; size: few; CDR3: CASSETGGGMDTF
V: TRBV2; length: 13; J: TRBJ1-5; size: -; CDR3: CASSTGQGQPQHF
V: TRBV21-1; length: 13; J: TRBJ1-2; size: once; CDR3: CASKQQSNYGYTF
V: TRBV2; length: 15; J: TRBJ1-2; size: -; CDR3: CASSGHSVANYGYTF
V: TRBV3-1/TRBV3-2; length: 15; J: TRBJ2-1; size: -; CDR3: CASSQLAFLYNEQFF
V: TRBV4-1; length: 13; J: TRBJ1-2; size: -; CDR3: CASSQGPVNGYTF
V: TRBV10-1; length: 15; J: TRBJ2-5; size: -; CDR3: CASSDPGQGAETQYF
V: TRBV4-3; length: 18; J: TRBJ1-2; size: -; CDR3: CASSQALRTELLEYGYTF
V: TRBV5-4; length: 14; J: TRBJ1-2; size: -; CDR3: CASSLSSANYGYTF
V: TRBV6-2/TRBV6-3; length: 12; J: TRBJ2-7; size: -; CDR3: CASSRPIREQYF
V: TRBV7-7; length: 15; J: TRBJ1-2; size: -; CDR3: CASSLGKGRRYGYTF
V: TRBV9; length: 12; J: TRBJ2-2; size: -; CDR3: CASNRSPGELFF
V: TRBV6-5; length: 13; J: TRBJ1-2; size: -; CDR3: CASSSGTFNGYTF
V: TRBV19; length: 12; J: TRBJ2-3; size: -; CDR3: CASSIDTDTQYF
V: TRBV3-1/TRBV3-2; length: 15; J: TRBJ2-1; size: -; CDR3: CASSWGLAGGNEQFF
V: TRBV11-2; length: 17; J: TRBJ2-2; size: -; CDR3: CASSPGTWDRNTGELFF
V: TRBV5-1; length: 17; J: TRBJ1-2; size: -; CDR3: CASSLAQQETYSYGYTF
V: TRBV19; length: 16; J: TRBJ1-5; size: -; CDR3: CASSPKINGSNQPQHF
V: TRBV2; length: 13; J: TRBJ2-7; size: -; CDR3: CASSRDETYEQYF
V: TRBV7-9; length: 12; J: TRBJ1-2; size: -; CDR3: CASSLPGLGYTF
V: TRBV6-5; length: 15; J: TRBJ2-7; size: -; CDR3: CASRARGGGQGEQYF
V: TRBV7-2; length: 14; J: TRBJ1-1; size: few; CDR3: CASSLRQMNTEAFF
V: TRBV5-1; length: 15; J: TRBJ1-5; size: -; CDR3: CASSLGIGLNQPQHF